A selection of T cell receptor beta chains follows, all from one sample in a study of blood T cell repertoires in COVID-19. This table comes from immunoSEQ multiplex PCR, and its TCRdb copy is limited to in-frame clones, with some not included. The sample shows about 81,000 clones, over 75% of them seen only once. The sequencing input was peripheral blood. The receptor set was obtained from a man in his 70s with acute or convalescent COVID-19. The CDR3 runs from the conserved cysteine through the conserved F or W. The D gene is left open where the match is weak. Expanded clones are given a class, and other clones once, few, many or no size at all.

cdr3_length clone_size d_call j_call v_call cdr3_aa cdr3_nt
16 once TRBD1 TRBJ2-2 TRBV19 CASSMSPQGDTGELFF TGTGCCAGTAGTATGTCCCCCCAGGGGGACACCGGGGAGCTGTTTTTT
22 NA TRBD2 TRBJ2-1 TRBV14 CASSDESRGLAGYWNAYNEQFF TGTGCCAGCAGCGACGAAAGCAGGGGACTAGCGGGGTACTGGAATGCCTACAATGAGCAGTTCTTC
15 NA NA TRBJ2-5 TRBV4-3 CASSQDRGGEETQYF TGCGCCAGCAGCCAAGATCGAGGAGGAGAAGAGACCCAGTACTTC
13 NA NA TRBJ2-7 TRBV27 CASSLMRSYEQYF TGTGCCAGCAGTTTAATGAGGTCATACGAGCAGTACTTC
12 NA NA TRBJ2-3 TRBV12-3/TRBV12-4 CASSSTGDPQYF TGTGCCAGCAGTTCGACAGGCGACCCGCAGTATTTT
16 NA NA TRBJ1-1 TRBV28 CASSLHAPGSVTEAFF TGTGCCAGCAGTTTACACGCCCCCGGGAGCGTAACTGAAGCTTTCTTT
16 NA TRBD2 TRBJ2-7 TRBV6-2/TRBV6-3 CASSFRTSGRNYEQYF TGTGCCAGCAGTTTCAGGACTAGCGGGAGAAATTACGAGCAGTACTTC
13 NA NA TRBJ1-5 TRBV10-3 CAGQTGLEQPQHF TGTGCCGGACAAACAGGGTTAGAGCAGCCCCAGCATTTT
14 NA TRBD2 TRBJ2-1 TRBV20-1 CSASIAGGANEQFF TGCAGTGCTAGTATTGCGGGAGGCGCCAATGAGCAGTTCTTC
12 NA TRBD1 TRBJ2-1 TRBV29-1 CSGGQGFNEQFF TGCAGCGGGGGACAGGGGTTTAATGAGCAGTTCTTC
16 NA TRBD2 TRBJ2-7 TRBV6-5 CASSSRRTSFSYEQYF TGTGCCAGCAGTTCCCGCCGGACTAGTTTTTCCTACGAGCAGTACTTC
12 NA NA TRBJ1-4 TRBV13 CASSLQREKLFF TGTGCCAGCAGCTTGCAGAGGGAAAAACTGTTTTTT
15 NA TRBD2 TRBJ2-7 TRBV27 CASSLSAPTSDEQYF TGTGCCAGCAGTTTATCCGCCCCCACTAGCGACGAGCAGTACTTC
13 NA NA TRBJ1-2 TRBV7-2 CASSLGSSNGYTF TGTGCCAGCAGCTTAGGCAGTTCCAATGGCTACACCTTC
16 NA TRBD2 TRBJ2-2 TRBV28 CASTLAGGSKTGELFF TGTGCCAGCACCCTAGCGGGAGGATCGAAGACCGGGGAGCTGTTTTTT
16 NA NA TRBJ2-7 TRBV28 CASSGSGSPKPYEQYF TGTGCCAGCAGCGGGTCGGGGAGTCCGAAACCCTACGAGCAGTACTTC
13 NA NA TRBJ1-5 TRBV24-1 CATSLTGDQPQHF TGTGCCACCAGCCTCACGGGGGATCAGCCCCAGCATTTT
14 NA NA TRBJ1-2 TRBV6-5 CASKTGRWGYGYTF TGTGCCAGCAAAACGGGGAGGTGGGGCTATGGCTACACCTTC
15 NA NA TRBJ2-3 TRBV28 CASKGGGPPGDTQYF TGTGCCAGCAAAGGCGGGGGCCCTCCGGGGGATACGCAGTATTTT
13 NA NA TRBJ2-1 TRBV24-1 CATSAPGGNEQFF TGTGCCACCAGTGCCCCCGGGGGCAATGAGCAGTTCTTC
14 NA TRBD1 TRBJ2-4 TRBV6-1 CASSEGGTGTIQYF TGTGCCAGCAGTGAAGGTGGGACAGGTACTATTCAGTACTTC
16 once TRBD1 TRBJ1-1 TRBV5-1 CASSQSMLGGSSEAFF TGCGCCAGCAGCCAAAGCATGCTAGGGGGCTCATCTGAAGCTTTCTTT
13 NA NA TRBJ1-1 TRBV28 CASNFFGDTEAFF TGTGCCAGCAATTTCTTCGGGGACACTGAAGCTTTCTTT
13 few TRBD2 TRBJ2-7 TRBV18 CASSGTSGYEQYF TGTGCCAGCTCAGGGACTAGCGGCTACGAGCAGTACTTC
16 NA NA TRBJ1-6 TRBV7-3 CASSLDLPGNNSPLHF TGTGCCAGCAGCTTAGACCTCCCCGGGAATAATTCACCCCTCCACTTT
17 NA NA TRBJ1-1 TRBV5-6 CASSFSSGVLMNTEAFF TGTGCCAGCAGCTTTTCCTCAGGGGTGCTAATGAACACTGAAGCTTTCTTT
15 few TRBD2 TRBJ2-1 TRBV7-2 CASSLGSSGSYEQFF TGTGCCAGCAGCTTAGGGTCTAGCGGGAGCTATGAGCAGTTCTTC
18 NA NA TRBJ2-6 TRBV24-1 CATSETGTGFSGANVLTF TGTGCCACCAGTGAAACCGGGACTGGGTTCTCTGGGGCCAACGTCCTGACTTTC
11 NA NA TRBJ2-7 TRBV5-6 CASSDNGRQYF TGTGCCAGCAGCGACAACGGGAGACAGTACTTC
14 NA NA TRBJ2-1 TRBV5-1 CASRGQGFNNEQFF TGCGCCAGCAGGGGGCAGGGATTTAACAATGAGCAGTTCTTC
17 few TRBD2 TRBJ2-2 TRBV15 CATSSSLAGGSTGELFF TGTGCCACCAGCAGCTCGCTAGCGGGAGGAAGTACCGGGGAGCTGTTTTTT
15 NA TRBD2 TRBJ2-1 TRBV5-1 CASSKRSGTPNEQFF TGCGCCAGCAGCAAACGTAGCGGGACCCCCAATGAGCAGTTCTTC
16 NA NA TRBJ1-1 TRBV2 CASSEEGGQRDTEAFF TGTGCCAGCAGTGAAGAGGGGGGGCAAAGGGACACTGAAGCTTTCTTT
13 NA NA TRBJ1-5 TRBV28 CASRAGFYQPQHF TGTGCCAGCAGAGCCGGGTTCTATCAGCCCCAGCATTTT
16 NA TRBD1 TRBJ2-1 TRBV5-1 CASSLDGQGKVNEQFF TGCGCCAGCAGCTTGGATGGACAGGGTAAGGTCAATGAGCAGTTCTTC
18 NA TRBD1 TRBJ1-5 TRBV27 CASPRLSGQGRSNQPQHF TGTGCCAGCCCCCGGCTGTCGGGACAGGGGAGAAGCAATCAGCCCCAGCATTTT
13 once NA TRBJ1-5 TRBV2 CASREGLVQPQHF TGTGCCAGCAGGGAGGGGCTGGTTCAGCCCCAGCATTTT
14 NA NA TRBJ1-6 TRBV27 CASSLGGRSSPLHF TGTGCCAGCAGTCTAGGGGGACGGAGTTCACCCCTCCACTTT
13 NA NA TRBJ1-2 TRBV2 CASSGQGNYGYTF TGTGCCAGCAGTGGTCAGGGTAACTATGGCTACACCTTC
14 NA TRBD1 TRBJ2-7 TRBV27 CASSPYRGPYEQYF TGTGCCAGCAGTCCGTACAGGGGACCCTACGAGCAGTACTTC
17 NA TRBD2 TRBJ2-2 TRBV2 CASSEARGGRGTGELFF TGTGCCAGCAGTGAAGCGCGCGGCGGGAGGGGTACCGGGGAGCTGTTTTTT
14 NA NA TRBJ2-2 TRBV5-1 CASSLGQGNGELFF TGCGCCAGCAGCTTGGGCCAGGGGAACGGGGAGCTGTTTTTT
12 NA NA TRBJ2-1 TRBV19 CASSIRGNEQFF TGTGCCAGTAGTATACGGGGCAATGAGCAGTTCTTC
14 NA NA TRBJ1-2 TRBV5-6 CASLPGRVRRGYTF TGTGCCAGCCTCCCTGGGAGGGTACGACGTGGCTACACCTTC
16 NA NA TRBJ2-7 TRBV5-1 CASSLGPNREIYEQYF TGCGCCAGCAGCCTCGGCCCCAACAGAGAAATCTACGAGCAGTACTTC
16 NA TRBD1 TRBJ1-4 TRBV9 CASSTSGTGDREKLFF TGTGCCAGCAGCACCTCCGGGACAGGGGATCGGGAAAAACTGTTTTTT
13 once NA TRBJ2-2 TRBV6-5 CASSGLDPGELFF TGTGCCAGCAGCGGACTCGACCCCGGGGAGCTGTTTTTT
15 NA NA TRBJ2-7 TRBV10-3 CAISESAGLSYEQYF TGTGCCATCAGTGAGTCGGCAGGACTATCCTACGAGCAGTACTTC
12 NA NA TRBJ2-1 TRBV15 CATSSPQGHGIF TGTGCCACCAGCAGTCCCCAGGGGCACGGGATCTTC
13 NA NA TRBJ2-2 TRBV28 CASRGASTGELFF TGTGCCAGCAGGGGGGCCTCCACCGGGGAGCTGTTTTTT
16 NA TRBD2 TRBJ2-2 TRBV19 CASSAPGTRDSRELFF TGTGCCAGTAGTGCCCCCGGGACTAGGGACTCCAGGGAGCTGTTTTTT
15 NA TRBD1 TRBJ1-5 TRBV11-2 CASRQTGAGNQPQHF TGTGCCAGCAGACAGACAGGGGCGGGCAATCAGCCCCAGCATTTT
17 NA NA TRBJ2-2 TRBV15 CATSRLVSPGLTGELFF TGTGCCACCAGCAGGCTAGTATCCCCCGGACTCACCGGGGAGCTGTTTTTT
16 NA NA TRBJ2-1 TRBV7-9 CASSPSGKRVGNEQFF TGTGCCAGCAGCCCTTCCGGGAAGAGGGTTGGCAATGAGCAGTTCTTC
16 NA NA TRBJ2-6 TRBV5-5 CASSLQGPSGANVLTF TGTGCCAGCAGCTTGCAGGGTCCCTCTGGGGCCAACGTCCTGACTTTC
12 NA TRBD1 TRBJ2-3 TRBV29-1 CSVEEGTGGQYF TGCAGCGTTGAAGAAGGGACAGGGGGGCAGTATTTT
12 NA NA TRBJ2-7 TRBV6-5 CASKRGPDEQYF TGTGCCAGCAAGCGAGGGCCGGACGAGCAGTACTTC
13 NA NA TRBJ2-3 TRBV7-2 CASSQQPVGAQYF TGTGCCAGCAGCCAACAGCCGGTCGGTGCGCAGTATTTT
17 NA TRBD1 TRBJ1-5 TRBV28 CASRPASRTGGDQPQHF TGTGCCAGCAGGCCGGCCTCGAGGACAGGGGGTGATCAGCCCCAGCATTTT